This T cell receptor beta chain was sequenced for a study of blood T cell repertoires in COVID-19. Study-level information: From T cells, B-cell-depleted T cells, or PBMCs came the material, which was cDNA or gDNA.

Generated by immunoSEQ multiplex PCR, the TCRdb table keeps only in-frame clones and is missing some. Of around 64,000 clones in the sample, 80% to 90% were seen once. The CDR3 totals 17 residues. V was pared by 0 bases and J by 6 bases, with 15 bases between. Per the germline V gene, CDR1 is LGHNA and CDR2 is YNFKEQ. This TCR derives from a woman aged 18-29 years with acute or convalescent COVID-19. The chain carries TRBV4-2 and TRBJ1-6; D is unresolved. Sequencing was carried out using peripheral blood. The CDR3 is CASSQDIPTRGNSPLHF. The CDR3 coding sequence is TGTGCCAGCAGCCAAGACATCCCGACTAGAGGTAATTCACCCCTCCACTTT.